This TCR beta chain is drawn from a study of blood T cell repertoires in COVID-19. Turning to the study itself: From the United States, Italy and Spain came samples of acute and convalescent COVID-19. T cells, B-cell-depleted T cells, or PBMCs supplied cDNA or gDNA.

Profiling relied on immunoSEQ multiplex PCR, and the TCRdb table lists in-frame clones only, not all of them. This table has roughly 35,000 clones, 93% appearing once. This clone was seen a handful of times. The CDR3 length is 13 residues. Deletions cut 5 bases from V and 6 bases from J, with 8 bases between. The sequencing sample was made of peripheral blood. This chain uses TRBV12-3 or TRBV12-4 with TRBJ1-6; D is possibly TRBD1 (5 bases). This receptor was obtained from a human donor in a cohort sampled during active COVID-19. The CDR3 DNA reads as TGTGCCAGCAGTCCGACAGCTAATTCACCCCTCCACTTT. Encoded protein: CASSPTANSPLHF.